Presented here are 6 T cell receptor beta chains from one specimen sequenced in a study of T cell changes during pregnancy in multiple sclerosis. The table came from immunoSEQ multiplex PCR; TCRdb's copy has only in-frame clones and leaves some out. Among about 120,000 clones listed, approximately 93% were seen once. Material: peripheral blood, obtained before pregnancy. These receptors all come from a female donor with multiple sclerosis, enrolled in a pregnancy study.

This chain uses TRBV7-9 with TRBJ2-1, with D perhaps TRBD2 (5 bases). V lost 0 bases and J lost 8, with 8 bases in between. This CDR3 is 13 amino acids long. Germline V gene sequence: CDR1 SEHNR, CDR2 FQNEAQ (reference sequence). CDR3 sequence: CASSLAGAHEQFF. In DNA form, the CDR3 reads TGTGCCAGCAGCTTAGCGGGAGCACATGAGCAGTTCTTC. Based on the CDR3 plus reference TRBV7-9 and TRBJ2-1, the full variable domain is DTGVSQNPRHKITKRGQNVTFRCDPISEHNRLYWYRQTLGQGPEFLTYFQNEAQLEKSRLLSDRFSAERPKGSFSTLEIQRTEQGDSAMYLCASSLAGAHEQFFGPGTRLTVL.

The V and J genes are TRBV25-1 and TRBJ1-1, with D tentatively TRBD1 (5 bases). V gave up 2 bases and J gave up 3 bases, with 10 bases separating them. Germline V gene sequence: CDR1 MGHDK, CDR2 SYGVNS. The CDR3 has 14 amino acids. CDR3 nucleotides: TGTGCCAGCAGTGAAGGGGGGGGGTACACTGAAGCTTTCTTT. Protein product: CASSEGGGYTEAFF.

J is TRBJ2-1 and V is TRBV19, with D possibly matching TRBD2 (6 bases). V lost 3 bases, J lost 5 bases, and 11 bases lay in between. The CDR3 extends over 14 amino acids. The germline gives CDR1 LNHDA, CDR2 SQIVND (reference sequence). The CDR3: CASSIGSSDNEQFF. DNA of the CDR3: TGTGCCAGTAGTATTGGGTCTAGCGACAATGAGCAGTTCTTC.

This chain links TRBV19 with TRBJ1-5, with 7 bases fitting TRBD1. CDR3 length: 15 amino acids. Germline V lookup: CDR1 LNHDA, CDR2 SQIVND (reference sequence). The ends lost 5 bases at V and 4 bases at J; junction bases unmatched: 8. The CDR3 sequence: CASSSSTGTNQPQHF. The CDR3 DNA reads TGTGCCAGTAGTTCTTCGACAGGGACTAATCAGCCCCAGCATTTT.

The chain links TRBV7-9 to TRBJ2-2; no reliable D call. Deletions cut 1 base from V and 5 bases from J, with 5 bases between. Germline CDR1 is SEHNR and CDR2 is FQNEAQ (reference sequence). The CDR3 totals 13 residues. CDR3 bases: TGTGCCAGCAGCTTAGGTATTACCGGGGAGCTGTTTTTT. Its protein is CASSLGITGELFF.

The J gene is TRBJ2-2, the V gene TRBV6-1; 7 nucleotides line up with TRBD2. The CDR3 has 15 residues. Trimming cost V 4 bases and J 6 bases; bases outside gene matches: 8. Germline V CDR1 and CDR2: MNHNS, SASEGT. CDR3 sequence: CASSVGLGDAGELFF. In nucleotides, the CDR3 is TGTGCCAGCAGTGTCGGACTAGGGGATGCCGGGGAGCTGTTTTTT.